A selection of T cell receptor beta chains follows, all from one sample in a study of blood T cell repertoires in COVID-19. Profiling relied on immunoSEQ multiplex PCR, and the TCRdb table lists in-frame clones only, not all of them. Of about 370,000 clones detected, about 90% appear once; the ten largest clones hold approximately 3%. Sequenced input: peripheral blood. These receptors originate from a woman aged 30 to 39 with COVID-19, enrolled during active disease. The CDR3 runs from the conserved cysteine through the conserved F or W. D genes are given only for firm matches. Not all rows give a size; the values are once, few, many and, for expanded clones, a class.

V	J	size	D	CDR3	DNA
TRBV7-2	TRBJ2-2	NA	TRBD2	CASSWTSGGADGELFF	TGTGCCAGCAGCTGGACTAGCGGGGGGGCCGACGGGGAGCTGTTTTTT
TRBV2	TRBJ2-5	once	NA	CASGHSETQYF	TGTGCCAGCGGACATTCAGAGACCCAGTACTTC
TRBV4-3	TRBJ2-3	NA	NA	CASSQGGATTDTQYF	TGCGCCAGCAGCCAGGGGGGGGCGACCACAGATACGCAGTATTTT
TRBV19	TRBJ2-5	NA	NA	CASSDSSPPQETQYF	TGTGCCAGTAGCGACAGCTCCCCCCCACAAGAGACCCAGTACTTC
TRBV6-1	TRBJ2-6	NA	TRBD1	CASSEAGQGVSGANVLTF	TGTGCCAGCAGTGAAGCGGGACAGGGGGTTTCTGGGGCCAACGTCCTGACTTTC
TRBV6-2/TRBV6-3	TRBJ2-1	NA	TRBD2	CASSYRTSGGARSYNEQFF	TGTGCCAGCAGTTACCGAACTAGCGGGGGGGCCCGCTCCTACAATGAGCAGTTCTTC
TRBV28	TRBJ1-5	few	NA	CASSSLGLNLSNQPQHF	TGTGCCAGCAGCTCCTTAGGACTTAACCTTAGCAATCAGCCCCAGCATTTT
TRBV7-2	TRBJ2-1	NA	NA	CASSLLGGASFNEQFF	TGTGCCAGCAGCCTTCTGGGGGGGGCAAGTTTTAATGAGCAGTTCTTC
TRBV2	TRBJ1-1	NA	NA	CASSEFGRENTEAFF	TGTGCCAGCAGTGAGTTCGGCAGGGAGAACACTGAAGCTTTCTTT
TRBV19	TRBJ1-1	NA	NA	CASTIATEVMAEAFF	TGTGCCAGTACCATTGCGACAGAGGTTATGGCTGAAGCTTTCTTT
TRBV11-2	TRBJ1-1	NA	NA	CASSLDQAGTEAFF	TGTGCCAGCAGCTTAGATCAGGCGGGCACTGAAGCTTTCTTT
TRBV5-1	TRBJ2-7	NA	TRBD1	CASSLTARGHSEQYF	TGCGCCAGCAGCTTGACGGCCAGGGGGCACTCCGAGCAGTACTTC
TRBV7-2	TRBJ1-4	NA	NA	CASSPRSTNEKLFF	TGTGCCAGCAGCCCCAGATCAACTAATGAAAAACTGTTTTTT
TRBV2	TRBJ1-3	few	NA	CASSLQGLIYF	TGTGCCAGCAGTTTACAGGGTCTCATATATTTT
TRBV5-1	TRBJ2-2	NA	TRBD1	CASSLGTGRDTGELFF	TGCGCCAGCAGCTTGGGGACAGGCCGTGACACCGGGGAGCTGTTTTTT
TRBV12-3/TRBV12-4	TRBJ2-7	NA	TRBD2	CASSPSGDAEQYF	TGTGCCAGCAGTCCTAGCGGGGACGCCGAGCAGTACTTC
TRBV12-3/TRBV12-4	TRBJ2-1	NA	NA	CASTVASYNEQFF	TGTGCCAGCACTGTCGCCAGCTACAATGAGCAGTTCTTC
TRBV2	TRBJ1-2	NA	NA	CASSEEILGHGYTF	TGTGCCAGCAGTGAAGAGATTTTGGGCCATGGCTACACCTTC
TRBV7-2	TRBJ1-5	NA	TRBD1	CASSLSDRERNQPQHF	TGTGCCAGCAGCCTTTCGGACAGGGAACGCAATCAGCCCCAGCATTTT
TRBV18	TRBJ1-5	NA	TRBD1	CASSLGQGAPGDQPQHF	TGTGCCAGCTCACTGGGACAGGGGGCGCCGGGGGATCAGCCCCAGCATTTT
TRBV11-3	TRBJ1-1	NA	NA	CASSLGAGRVGAFF	TGTGCCAGCAGCTTAGGGGCAGGGCGAGTGGGGGCTTTCTTT
TRBV4-1	TRBJ2-7	NA	TRBD1	CASSGARQGRGSYEQYF	TGCGCCAGCAGCGGAGCCCGACAGGGAAGGGGGTCCTACGAGCAGTACTTC
TRBV5-1	TRBJ2-2	NA	TRBD1	CASSLFWDRGSNTGELFF	TGCGCCAGCAGCTTGTTCTGGGACAGGGGCTCCAACACCGGGGAGCTGTTTTTT
TRBV4-3	TRBJ2-7	NA	TRBD2	CASSQRLAGGQSSYEQYF	TGCGCCAGCAGCCAAAGGCTAGCGGGGGGCCAGAGCTCCTACGAGCAGTACTTC
TRBV5-1	TRBJ2-7	once	TRBD1	CASSLGGTESYEQYF	TGCGCCAGCAGCTTGGGTGGGACAGAGTCCTACGAGCAGTACTTC
TRBV6-5	TRBJ1-4	NA	NA	CASRIWGVQEKLFF	TGTGCCAGCAGAATCTGGGGAGTACAGGAAAAACTGTTTTTT
TRBV7-9	TRBJ1-2	NA	TRBD1	CASSLDTGQGAGYTF	TGTGCCAGCAGCTTGGATACTGGACAGGGGGCAGGCTACACCTTC
TRBV4-1	TRBJ1-6	NA	TRBD1	CASSQSEMTGTSSPLHF	TGCGCCAGCAGCCAGAGCGAGATGACAGGGACCTCCTCACCCCTCCACTTT
TRBV30	TRBJ2-2	NA	NA	CACGGNTGELFF	TGTGCCTGCGGGGGGAACACCGGGGAGCTGTTTTTT
TRBV28	TRBJ2-7	NA	TRBD1	CASSLAGTGVYEQYF	TGTGCCAGCAGTTTAGCCGGGACAGGGGTCTACGAGCAGTACTTC
TRBV6-5	TRBJ2-3	NA	NA	CASATGHSDSTQYF	TGTGCCAGTGCGACAGGACATTCGGATAGTACGCAGTATTTT
TRBV7-8	TRBJ2-2	NA	NA	CASRQQGTGELFF	TGTGCCAGCAGACAACAGGGCACCGGGGAGCTGTTTTTT
TRBV30	TRBJ1-2	NA	TRBD1	CAWAPGQDFYGYTF	TGTGCCTGGGCCCCGGGACAGGACTTCTATGGCTACACCTTC
TRBV6-5	TRBJ1-5	once	TRBD1	CASSLDRGLDQPQHF	TGTGCCAGCAGTTTAGACAGGGGGCTTGATCAGCCCCAGCATTTT
TRBV3-1/TRBV3-2	TRBJ2-1	NA	TRBD2	CASSQVAGGYNEQFF	TGTGCCAGCAGCCAAGTAGCGGGAGGCTACAATGAGCAGTTCTTC
TRBV7-9	TRBJ2-5	once	NA	CASSSSGIPMRETQYF	TGTGCCAGCAGCTCCTCCGGGATCCCGATGAGGGAGACCCAGTACTTC
TRBV4-2	TRBJ1-2	NA	NA	CASSQESTANYGYTF	TGTGCCAGCAGCCAAGAAAGTACAGCTAACTATGGCTACACCTTC
TRBV27	TRBJ1-6	NA	NA	CASTPTWGVNSPLHF	TGTGCCAGCACCCCCACGTGGGGGGTGAACTCACCCCTCCACTTT
TRBV10-3	TRBJ2-3	NA	TRBD2	CAISEDGRGTQYF	TGTGCCATCAGTGAGGATGGGAGGGGTACGCAGTATTTT
TRBV11-3	TRBJ2-7	NA	TRBD2	CASSLDRVLPSGGNEQYF	TGTGCCAGCAGCTTAGACCGCGTCTTGCCTAGCGGGGGGAACGAGCAGTACTTC
TRBV27	TRBJ1-4	NA	NA	CASRPLGGDHEKLFF	TGTGCCAGCAGGCCCCTGGGGGGGGATCATGAAAAACTGTTTTTT
TRBV7-8	TRBJ2-5	NA	TRBD2	CASSSPLGAGGHNQETQYF	TGTGCCAGCAGCTCGCCGTTGGGAGCGGGGGGGCATAATCAAGAGACCCAGTACTTC
TRBV6-5	TRBJ1-5	NA	NA	CASSYRGTGNQPQHF	TGTGCCAGCAGTTACCGGGGGACGGGCAATCAGCCCCAGCATTTT
TRBV4-3	TRBJ1-2	NA	NA	CASSQDNSWTFYGYTF	TGCGCCAGCAGCCAAGATAATTCTTGGACATTCTATGGCTACACCTTC
TRBV28	TRBJ1-1	NA	TRBD1	CASSVPGQGFSEAFF	TGTGCCAGCAGTGTACCGGGACAGGGTTTCTCTGAAGCTTTCTTT
TRBV6-5	TRBJ2-5	NA	NA	CASKDRDKYQETQYF	TGTGCCAGCAAAGATCGGGACAAGTACCAAGAGACCCAGTACTTC
TRBV4-2	TRBJ2-3	NA	TRBD2	CASSQPQAGGGADTQYF	TGTGCCAGCAGCCAACCCCAGGCGGGGGGGGGCGCAGATACGCAGTATTTT
TRBV14	TRBJ2-2	NA	TRBD1	CASSSRQGTTGELFF	TGTGCCAGCAGCTCGAGACAGGGTACCACCGGGGAGCTGTTTTTT
TRBV7-2	TRBJ1-5	NA	NA	CASSLGGQPQHF	TGTGCCAGCAGCTTAGGGGGCCAGCCCCAGCATTTT
TRBV6-6	TRBJ1-1	NA	TRBD1	CASSNADRIPAEAFF	TGTGCCAGCAGTAATGCGGACAGGATCCCCGCTGAAGCTTTCTTT
TRBV12-3/TRBV12-4	TRBJ1-2	NA	TRBD1	CASTPDRVYGYTF	TGTGCCAGCACCCCTGACAGGGTCTATGGCTACACCTTC
TRBV19	TRBJ2-1	NA	TRBD2	CASSIGTSGGAVSYNEQFF	TGTGCCAGTAGTATAGGGACTAGCGGGGGGGCCGTTTCCTACAATGAGCAGTTCTTC
TRBV15	TRBJ1-1	few	TRBD1	CATSRDRDLEAFF	TGTGCCACCAGCAGGGACAGGGACCTTGAAGCTTTCTTT
TRBV6-5	TRBJ1-4	NA	TRBD1	CASSYSGTGVWEKLFF	TGTGCCAGCAGTTACTCAGGGACAGGGGTTTGGGAAAAACTGTTTTTT
TRBV7-8	TRBJ2-3	NA	TRBD2	CASSFSAGGVDTQYF	TGTGCCAGCAGCTTTTCAGCGGGGGGGGTGGATACGCAGTATTTT
TRBV29-1	TRBJ1-1	NA	TRBD1	CSARQGGNTEAFF	TGCAGCGCTCGACAGGGGGGGAACACTGAAGCTTTCTTT
TRBV6-5	TRBJ2-1	NA	NA	CASRLETGTKQFF	TGTGCCAGCAGACTCGAGACAGGAACTAAGCAGTTCTTC
TRBV7-2	TRBJ2-1	once	TRBD2	CASSSRLAGYNEQFF	TGTGCCAGCAGCTCCCGACTAGCGGGCTACAATGAGCAGTTCTTC
TRBV27	TRBJ2-3	NA	NA	CASRSGGLGTDTQYF	TGTGCCAGCAGAAGCGGAGGTCTGGGCACAGATACGCAGTATTTT
TRBV30	TRBJ1-2	NA	TRBD1	CAWSVGDRGSGYTF	TGTGCCTGGAGTGTAGGAGACAGGGGTTCTGGCTACACCTTC